The clone carrying this T cell receptor (beta chain) counts as medium-sized. TCRdb fed the RT-PCR reads into MiXCR, producing one record per CDR3 protein. The table includes roughly 3,800 distinct CDR3 sequences, about a third detected once. CDR3 length: 15 amino acids. V lost 1 base to trimming and J lost 6 bases; unmatched junction nucleotides: 5. Germline CDR1 is LNHNV and CDR2 is YYDKDF (reference sequence). V usage is TRBV15 and J usage is TRBJ2-3; 9 bases map to TRBD1. The specimen was memory CD4+ T cells from salivary gland. The clonotype originates from a female donor with primary Sjogren's syndrome. The CDR3 nucleotides are TGTGCCACCAGCAGAGGGGGACAGGGTACGGATACGCAGTATTTT. It yields the protein CATSRGGQGTDTQYF.